Here is one TCR beta chain with its context. This sample is part of a study of cytomegalovirus exposure and HLA in healthy donors. Both 60 Vbeta primers and 13 Jbeta primers went into the PCR. Generated by immunoSEQ multiplex PCR, the TCRdb table keeps only in-frame clones and is missing some. The data contain 150,000 to 200,000 clones, over 70% of them seen just once; the ten biggest clones take up roughly 1.7%. Source material: PBMCs. The receptor was isolated from a man aged 40-49 years in good health and CMV-seropositive.

The CDR3 reads CASSVVLRTEGGYGYTF. The CDR3 DNA reads TGCGCCAGCAGTGTTGTCCTTCGGACGGAGGGAGGCTATGGCTACACCTTC. The rearrangement links TRBV10-1 to TRBJ1-2; D gene ambiguous. CDR1 is WNHNN, CDR2 SYGVQD, per germline (reference sequence). The CDR3 sequence is 17 residues long. V shed 4 bases and J shed 4 bases, with 22 bases lying between them.